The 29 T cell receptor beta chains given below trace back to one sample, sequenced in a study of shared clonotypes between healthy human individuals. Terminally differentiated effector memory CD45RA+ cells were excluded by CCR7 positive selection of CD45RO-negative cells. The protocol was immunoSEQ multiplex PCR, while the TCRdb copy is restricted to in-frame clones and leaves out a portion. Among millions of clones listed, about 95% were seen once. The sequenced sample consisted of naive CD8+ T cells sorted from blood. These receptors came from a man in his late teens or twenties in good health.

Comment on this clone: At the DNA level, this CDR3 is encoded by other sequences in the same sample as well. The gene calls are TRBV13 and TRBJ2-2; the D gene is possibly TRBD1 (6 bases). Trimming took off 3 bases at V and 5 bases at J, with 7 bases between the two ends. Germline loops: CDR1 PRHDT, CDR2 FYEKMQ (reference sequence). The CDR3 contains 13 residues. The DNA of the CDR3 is TGTGCCAGCAGCTTTAGGGGGACCGGGGAGCTGTTTTTT. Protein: CASSFRGTGELFF.

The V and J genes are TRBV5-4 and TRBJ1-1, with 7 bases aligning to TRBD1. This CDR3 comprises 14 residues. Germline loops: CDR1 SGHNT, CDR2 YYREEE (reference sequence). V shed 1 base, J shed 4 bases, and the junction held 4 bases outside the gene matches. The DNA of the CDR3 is TGTGCCAGCAGCTTGCAGTCAGGGGGCACTGAAGCTTTCTTT. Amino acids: CASSLQSGGTEAFF.

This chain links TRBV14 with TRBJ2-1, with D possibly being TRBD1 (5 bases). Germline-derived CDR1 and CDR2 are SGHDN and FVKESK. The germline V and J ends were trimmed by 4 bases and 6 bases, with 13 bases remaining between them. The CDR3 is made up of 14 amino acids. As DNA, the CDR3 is TGTGCCAGCAGCCCAGGGCGTGGGTTCAATGAGCAGTTCTTC. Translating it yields CASSPGRGFNEQFF.

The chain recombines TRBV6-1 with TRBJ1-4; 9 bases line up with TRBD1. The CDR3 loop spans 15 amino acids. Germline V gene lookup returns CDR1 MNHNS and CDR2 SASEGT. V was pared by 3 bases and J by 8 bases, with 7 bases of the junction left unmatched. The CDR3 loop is CASSEGTGWGEKLFF. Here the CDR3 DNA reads TGTGCCAGCAGTGAGGGGACAGGGTGGGGAGAAAAACTGTTTTTT.

This CDR3 is CASSLWGGPTDTQYF. The CDR3 DNA follows: TGTGCCAGCAGCTTATGGGGCGGACCCACAGATACGCAGTATTTT. This rearrangement joins TRBV7-2 to TRBJ2-3; weak D call: TRBD1 (5 bases). The CDR3 spans 15 residues. Germline-derived CDR1 and CDR2 are SGHTA and FQGNSA. The germline V and J ends were trimmed by 2 bases and 2 bases, with 11 bases remaining between them.

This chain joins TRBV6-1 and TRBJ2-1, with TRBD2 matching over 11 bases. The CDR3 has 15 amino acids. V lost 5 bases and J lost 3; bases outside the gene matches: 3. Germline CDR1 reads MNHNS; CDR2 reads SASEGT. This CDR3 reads CASSLAGGDYNEQFF. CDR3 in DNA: TGTGCCAGCAGTCTAGCGGGGGGAGACTACAATGAGCAGTTCTTC.

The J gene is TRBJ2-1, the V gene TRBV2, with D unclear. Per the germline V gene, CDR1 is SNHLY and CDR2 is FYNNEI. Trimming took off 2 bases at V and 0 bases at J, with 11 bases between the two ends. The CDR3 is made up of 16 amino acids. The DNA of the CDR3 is TGTGCCAGCAGTGAATTTGGGGAAAGCTCCTACAATGAGCAGTTCTTC. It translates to CASSEFGESSYNEQFF.

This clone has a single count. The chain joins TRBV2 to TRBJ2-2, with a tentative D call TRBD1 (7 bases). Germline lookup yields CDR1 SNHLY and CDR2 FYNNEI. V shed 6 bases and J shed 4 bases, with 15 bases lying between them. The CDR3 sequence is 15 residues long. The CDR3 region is CASRAGQFVTGELFF. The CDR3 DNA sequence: TGTGCCAGCAGGGCGGGACAGTTTGTCACCGGGGAGCTGTTTTTT.

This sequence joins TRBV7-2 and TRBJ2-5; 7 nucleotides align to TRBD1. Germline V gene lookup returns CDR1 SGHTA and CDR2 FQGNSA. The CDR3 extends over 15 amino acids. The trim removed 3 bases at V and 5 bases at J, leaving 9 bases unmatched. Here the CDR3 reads CASSFGTASKETQYF. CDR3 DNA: TGTGCCAGCAGCTTCGGGACAGCCTCGAAGGAGACCCAGTACTTC.

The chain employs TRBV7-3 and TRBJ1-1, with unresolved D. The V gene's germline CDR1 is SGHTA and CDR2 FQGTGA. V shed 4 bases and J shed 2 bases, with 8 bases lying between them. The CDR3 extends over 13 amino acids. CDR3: CASSSEVNTEAFF. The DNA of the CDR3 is TGTGCCAGCAGCTCAGAGGTTAACACTGAAGCTTTCTTT.

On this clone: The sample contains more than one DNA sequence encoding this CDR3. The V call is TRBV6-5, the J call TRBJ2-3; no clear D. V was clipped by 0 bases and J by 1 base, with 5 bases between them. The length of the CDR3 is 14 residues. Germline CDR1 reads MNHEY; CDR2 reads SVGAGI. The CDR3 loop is CASSYSAGTDTQYF. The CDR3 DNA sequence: TGTGCCAGCAGTTACTCGGCCGGCACAGATACGCAGTATTTT.

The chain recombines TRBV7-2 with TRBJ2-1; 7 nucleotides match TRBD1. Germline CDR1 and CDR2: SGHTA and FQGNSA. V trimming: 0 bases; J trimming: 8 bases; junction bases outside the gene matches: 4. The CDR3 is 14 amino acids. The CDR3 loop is CASSLAITGDEQFF. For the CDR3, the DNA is TGTGCCAGCAGCTTAGCGATAACAGGGGATGAGCAGTTCTTC.

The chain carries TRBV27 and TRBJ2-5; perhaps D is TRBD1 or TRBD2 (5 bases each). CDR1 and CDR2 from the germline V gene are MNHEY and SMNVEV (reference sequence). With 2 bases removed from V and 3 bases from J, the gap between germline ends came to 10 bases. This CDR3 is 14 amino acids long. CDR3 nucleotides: TGTGCCAGCAGTTTAATCGGGACGAAAGAGACCCAGTACTTC. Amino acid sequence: CASSLIGTKETQYF.

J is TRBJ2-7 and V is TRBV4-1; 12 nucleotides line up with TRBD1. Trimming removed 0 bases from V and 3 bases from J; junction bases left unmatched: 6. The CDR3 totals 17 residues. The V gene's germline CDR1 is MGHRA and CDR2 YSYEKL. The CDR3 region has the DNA TGCGCCAGCAGCCAAGATCAAGGGACAGGGGGCCTCTACGAGCAGTACTTC. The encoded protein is CASSQDQGTGGLYEQYF.

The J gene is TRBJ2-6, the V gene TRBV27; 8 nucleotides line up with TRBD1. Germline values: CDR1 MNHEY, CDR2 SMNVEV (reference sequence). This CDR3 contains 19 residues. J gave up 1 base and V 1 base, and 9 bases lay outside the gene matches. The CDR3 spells CASSLFPGQEGSGANVLTF. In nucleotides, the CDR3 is TGTGCCAGCAGTTTATTCCCGGGACAGGAGGGTTCTGGGGCCAACGTCCTGACTTTC.

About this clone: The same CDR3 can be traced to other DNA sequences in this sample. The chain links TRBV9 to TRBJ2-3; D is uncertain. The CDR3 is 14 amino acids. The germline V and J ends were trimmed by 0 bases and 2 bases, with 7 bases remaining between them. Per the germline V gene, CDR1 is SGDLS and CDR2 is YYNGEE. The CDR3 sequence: CASSVGGNTDTQYF. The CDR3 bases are TGTGCCAGCAGCGTAGGCGGAAACACAGATACGCAGTATTTT.

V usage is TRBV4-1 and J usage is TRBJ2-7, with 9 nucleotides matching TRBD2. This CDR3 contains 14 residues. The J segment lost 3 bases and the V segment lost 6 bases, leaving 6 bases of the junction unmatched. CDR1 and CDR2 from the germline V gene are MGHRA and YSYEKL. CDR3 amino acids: CASRPLAGSYEQYF. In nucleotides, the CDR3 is TGCGCCAGCAGACCGCTAGCGGGGAGCTACGAGCAGTACTTC.

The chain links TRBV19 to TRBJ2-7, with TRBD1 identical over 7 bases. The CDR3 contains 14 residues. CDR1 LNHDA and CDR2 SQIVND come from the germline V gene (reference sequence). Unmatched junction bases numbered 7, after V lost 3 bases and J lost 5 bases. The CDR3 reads CASSIYEGAHEQYF. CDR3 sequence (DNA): TGTGCCAGTAGTATTTATGAGGGGGCCCACGAGCAGTACTTC.

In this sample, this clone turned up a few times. DNA for the CDR3: TGTGCCAGCAGCGGGGACAGGGACGAGCAGTACTTC. This gives the protein CASSGDRDEQYF. V usage is TRBV5-4 and J usage is TRBJ2-7; 9 bases match TRBD1. Looked up from germline, CDR1 is SGHNT and CDR2 is YYREEE (reference sequence). Trimming took 4 bases from V and 5 from J; bases not matched to a gene: 1. The CDR3 contains 12 residues.

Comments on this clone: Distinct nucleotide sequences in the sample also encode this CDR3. This chain's CDR3 is CASSFRISGELFF. The CDR3 DNA is TGTGCCAGCAGTTTTCGAATATCCGGGGAGCTGTTTTTT. This chain links TRBV28 with TRBJ2-2; D remains ambiguous. The V gene lost 3 bases and the J gene lost 6 bases, with 8 bases spanning the gap. This CDR3 comprises 13 residues. Germline CDR1 MDHEN, CDR2 SYDVKM.

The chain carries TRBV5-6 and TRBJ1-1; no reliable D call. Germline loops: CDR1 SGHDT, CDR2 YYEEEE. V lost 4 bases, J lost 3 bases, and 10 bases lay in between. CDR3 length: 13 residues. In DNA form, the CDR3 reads TGTGCCAGCAGCCGGGCTCAGGACACTGAAGCTTTCTTT. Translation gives CASSRAQDTEAFF.

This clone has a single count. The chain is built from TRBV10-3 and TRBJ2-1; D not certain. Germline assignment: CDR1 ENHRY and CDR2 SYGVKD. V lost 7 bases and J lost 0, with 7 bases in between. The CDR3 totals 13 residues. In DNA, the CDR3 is TGTGCCATCACGGATTCCTCCTACAATGAGCAGTTCTTC. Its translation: CAITDSSYNEQFF.

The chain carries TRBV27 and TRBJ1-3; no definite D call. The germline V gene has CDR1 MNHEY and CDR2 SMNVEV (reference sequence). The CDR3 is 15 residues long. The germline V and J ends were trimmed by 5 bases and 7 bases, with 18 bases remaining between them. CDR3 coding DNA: TGTGCCAGCAGTCCCATCCAAGGTCCGGGCAACACCATATATTTT. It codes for CASSPIQGPGNTIYF.

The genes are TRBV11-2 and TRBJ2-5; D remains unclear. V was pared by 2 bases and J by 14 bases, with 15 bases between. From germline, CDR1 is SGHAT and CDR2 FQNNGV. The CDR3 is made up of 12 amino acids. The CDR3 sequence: CASSLPTDGIYF. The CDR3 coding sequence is TGTGCCAGCAGCTTACCCACTGACGGAATCTACTTC.

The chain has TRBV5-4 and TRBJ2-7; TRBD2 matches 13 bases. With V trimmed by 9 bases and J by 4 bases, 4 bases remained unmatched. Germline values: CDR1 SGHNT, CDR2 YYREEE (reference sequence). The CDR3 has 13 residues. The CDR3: CAMKTSGGYEQYF. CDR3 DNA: TGTGCCATGAAGACTAGCGGGGGGTACGAGCAGTACTTC.

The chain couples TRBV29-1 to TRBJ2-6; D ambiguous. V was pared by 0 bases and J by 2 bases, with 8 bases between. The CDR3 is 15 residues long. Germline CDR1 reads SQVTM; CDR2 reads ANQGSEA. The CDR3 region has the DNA TGCAGCGTTGAAGATACGTCGGCTGGGGCCAACGTCCTGACTTTC. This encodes CSVEDTSAGANVLTF.

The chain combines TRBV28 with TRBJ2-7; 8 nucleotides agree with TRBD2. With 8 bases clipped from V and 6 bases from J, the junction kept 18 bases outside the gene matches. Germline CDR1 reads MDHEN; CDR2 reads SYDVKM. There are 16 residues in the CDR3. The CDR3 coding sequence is TGTGCCAGCCTCGGAGCGGGGGACTGGCCGGGGGCCGAGCAGTACTTC. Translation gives CASLGAGDWPGAEQYF.

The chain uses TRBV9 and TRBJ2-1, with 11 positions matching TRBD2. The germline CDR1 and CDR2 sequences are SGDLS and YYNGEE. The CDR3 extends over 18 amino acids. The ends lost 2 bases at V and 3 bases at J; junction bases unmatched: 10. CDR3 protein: CASSVKTSGVDNYNEQFF. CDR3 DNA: TGTGCCAGCAGCGTTAAGACTAGCGGGGTTGATAACTACAATGAGCAGTTCTTC.

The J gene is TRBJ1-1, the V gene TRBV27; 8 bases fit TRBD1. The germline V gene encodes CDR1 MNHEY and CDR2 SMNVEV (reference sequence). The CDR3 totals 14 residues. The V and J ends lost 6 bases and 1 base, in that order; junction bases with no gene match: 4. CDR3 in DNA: TGTGCCAGCAGGGCAGGGGGCGAGAACACTGAAGCTTTCTTT. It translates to CASRAGGENTEAFF.